Shown below are 6 T cell receptor beta chains from a single sample sequenced in a study of blood T cell repertoires in COVID-19. The protocol was immunoSEQ multiplex PCR, while the TCRdb copy is restricted to in-frame clones and leaves out a portion. This sample has more than 110,000 clones, with approximately 84% found just once. Source material: peripheral blood. These receptors all stem from a human donor in a cohort sampled during active COVID-19.

This chain joins TRBV19 and TRBJ1-2; D unclear. V lost 0 bases and J 4 bases, leaving 9 bases between the germline ends. Per the germline V gene, CDR1 is LNHDA and CDR2 is SQIVND (reference sequence). The CDR3 contains 14 residues. Written as DNA, the CDR3 is TGTGCCAGTAGTATAGAACCACAGACCTATGGCTACACCTTC. Amino acids: CASSIEPQTYGYTF.

This clone was recorded once. The J gene is TRBJ2-2, the V gene TRBV4-3, with a weak D call TRBD1 (5 bases). Germline V lookup: CDR1 LGHNA, CDR2 YSLEER. V was trimmed by 1 base and J by 8 bases, leaving 11 bases between them. CDR3 size: 14 residues. The CDR3 sequence: CASSQVQGTGELFF. CDR3 in DNA: TGCGCCAGCAGCCAAGTTCAGGGTACAGGGGAGCTGTTTTTT.

The genes are TRBV18 and TRBJ1-2; TRBD1 aligns across 11 bases. After removal of 5 bases from V and 3 bases from J, the junction contained 8 bases not matched to a gene. From germline, CDR1 is KGHSH and CDR2 LQKENI. The CDR3 runs to 16 residues. The CDR3 DNA reads as TGTGCCAGCTCAGTCAAACCGGGACAGGGGGACTATGGCTACACCTTC. Translated, it gives CASSVKPGQGDYGYTF. Combining the CDR3 with reference TRBV18 and TRBJ1-2 gives the whole variable domain NAGVMQNPRHLVRRRGQEARLRCSPMKGHSHVYWYRQLPEEGLKFMVYLQKENIIDESGMPKERFSAEFPKEGPSILRIQQVVRGDSAAYFCASSVKPGQGDYGYTFGSGTRLTVV.

The rearrangement joins TRBV5-5 to TRBJ2-3, with a tentative D call TRBD2 (6 bases). V was cut by 2 bases and J by 3 bases, with 10 bases left in between. The CDR3 spans 14 residues. The germline V gene encodes CDR1 SGHKS and CDR2 YYEKEE (reference sequence). For the CDR3, the DNA is TGTGCCAGCAGCTTAGGCAGCGGGACAGATACGCAGTATTTT. Translation: CASSLGSGTDTQYF.

This clone was recorded a few times. The rearrangement links TRBV4-1 to TRBJ1-5; D gene ambiguous. Deletions cut 0 bases from V and 1 base from J, with 7 bases between. The CDR3 runs 15 residues. Germline V lookup: CDR1 MGHRA, CDR2 YSYEKL. The CDR3 nucleotides are TGCGCCAGCAGCCAAGATGGTGGCAGCAATCAGCCCCAGCATTTT. This codes for CASSQDGGSNQPQHF.

In its sample, this clone was seen once. The chain carries TRBV28 and TRBJ2-1; possible D gene TRBD1, 8 bases. Germline-derived CDR1 and CDR2 are MDHEN and SYDVKM. This CDR3 comprises 20 residues. Trimming cost V 7 bases and J 5 bases, with 33 bases left between them. CDR3 nucleotides: TGTGCCAGCACCGCTGGCGTGTACGAGGATTCACAGGGGGGGAACAATGAGCAGTTCTTC. Translation gives CASTAGVYEDSQGGNNEQFF. The variable domain in full, completed from reference TRBV28 and TRBJ2-1, reads DVKVTQSSRYLVKRTGEKVFLECVQDMDHENMFWYRQDPGLGLRLIYFSYDVKMKEKGDIPEGYSVSREKKERFSLILESASTNQTSMYLCASTAGVYEDSQGGNNEQFFGPGTRLTVL.